Listed below are T cell receptor beta chains from one sample, sequenced in a study of cytomegalovirus exposure and HLA in healthy donors. Repertoires were generated with immunoSEQ multiplex PCR, while TCRdb's copy carries only in-frame clones and drops some. The repertoire holds about 140,000 clones, with approximately 82% as singletons. Sequencing was carried out using PBMCs. The receptors originated from a woman aged 55-70 years in good health and CMV-seropositive. The CDR3 runs from the conserved cysteine through the conserved F or W. D genes are given only for firm matches. Clone size is shown for a subset of rows, as once, few, many or a class of expanded clone.

TRBJ1-4	-	-	TRBV27	CASMSRSNEKLFF	TGTGCCAGCATGTCCAGGTCTAATGAAAAACTGTTTTTT
TRBJ2-1	-	-	TRBV2	CASSDSTEQFF	TGTGCCAGCAGTGACAGTACTGAGCAGTTCTTC
TRBJ2-7	-	large	TRBV27	CASKLAAASYEQYF	TGTGCCAGCAAACTAGCCGCCGCGTCCTACGAGCAGTACTTC
TRBJ1-3	-	-	TRBV7-9	CASSSSQSSGNTIYF	TGTGCCAGCAGCTCCTCACAGAGCTCTGGAAACACCATATATTTT
TRBJ1-1	-	-	TRBV11-2	CASSPSDRNTEAFF	TGTGCCAGCAGCCCATCGGACAGAAACACTGAAGCTTTCTTT
TRBJ2-7	-	-	TRBV27	CASSFVKEGPREQYF	TGTGCCAGCAGTTTTGTTAAGGAGGGCCCAAGGGAGCAGTACTTC
TRBJ2-7	TRBD2	-	TRBV4-3	CASSQVLAENYEQYF	TGCGCCAGCAGCCAAGTTCTAGCGGAAAACTACGAGCAGTACTTC
TRBJ2-7	-	-	TRBV7-9	CASSDSSIHYEQYF	TGTGCCAGCAGCGACAGCTCAATTCATTACGAGCAGTACTTC
TRBJ2-1	TRBD2	-	TRBV19	CASSLGLAGAGNEQFF	TGTGCCAGTAGTTTGGGACTAGCGGGAGCCGGGAATGAGCAGTTCTTC
TRBJ2-3	TRBD1	-	TRBV25-1	CASSATGGLADTQYF	TGTGCCAGCAGTGCCACAGGGGGTTTAGCAGATACGCAGTATTTT
TRBJ2-1	-	-	TRBV19	CASSIDRGEQFF	TGTGCCAGTAGTATAGATAGGGGAGAGCAGTTCTTC
TRBJ2-1	TRBD2	-	TRBV6-1	CASSVGLASNEQFF	TGTGCCAGCAGTGTCGGACTAGCATCCAATGAGCAGTTCTTC
TRBJ2-7	TRBD2	-	TRBV7-9	CASSRGLVGEQYF	TGTGCCAGCAGCCGGGGACTAGTCGGGGAGCAGTACTTC
TRBJ1-2	TRBD1	-	TRBV18	CASSKWTGDYGYTF	TGTGCCAGCTCAAAGTGGACAGGGGACTATGGCTACACCTTC
TRBJ2-7	TRBD1	few	TRBV4-2	CASSQGQGWEQYF	TGTGCCAGCAGCCAGGGACAGGGGTGGGAGCAGTACTTC
TRBJ2-5	-	-	TRBV7-2	CASSSRMRGETQYF	TGTGCCAGCAGCTCCAGGATGCGTGGGGAGACCCAGTACTTC
TRBJ2-7	-	-	TRBV28	CASSPLGGASYEQYF	TGTGCCAGCAGTCCCCTCGGCGGAGCTTCCTACGAGCAGTACTTC
TRBJ2-7	-	-	TRBV7-9	CASRKKDPSEGEQYF	TGTGCCAGCAGGAAAAAAGACCCTTCGGAGGGAGAGCAGTACTTC